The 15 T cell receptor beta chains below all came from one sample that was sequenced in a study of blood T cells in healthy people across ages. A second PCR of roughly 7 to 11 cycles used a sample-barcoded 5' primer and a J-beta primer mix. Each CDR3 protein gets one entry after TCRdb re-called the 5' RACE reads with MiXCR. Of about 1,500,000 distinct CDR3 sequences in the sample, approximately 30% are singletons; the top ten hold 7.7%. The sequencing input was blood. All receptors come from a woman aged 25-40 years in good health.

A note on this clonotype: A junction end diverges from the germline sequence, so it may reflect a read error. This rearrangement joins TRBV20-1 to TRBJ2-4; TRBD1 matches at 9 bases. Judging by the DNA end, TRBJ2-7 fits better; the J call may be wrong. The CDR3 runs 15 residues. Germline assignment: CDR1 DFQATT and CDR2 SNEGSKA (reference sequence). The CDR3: CSASTGGAFAREQYF. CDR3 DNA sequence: TGTAGTGCTAGCACAGGGGGCGCCTTCGCTCGCGAGCAGTACTTC.

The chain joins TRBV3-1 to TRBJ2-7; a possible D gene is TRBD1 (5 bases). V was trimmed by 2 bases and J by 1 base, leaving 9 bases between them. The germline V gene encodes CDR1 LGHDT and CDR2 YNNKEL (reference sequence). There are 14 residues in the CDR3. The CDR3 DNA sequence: TGTGCCAGCAGCCAATTAGACAGTTCCTACGAGCAGTACTTC. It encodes CASSQLDSSYEQYF.

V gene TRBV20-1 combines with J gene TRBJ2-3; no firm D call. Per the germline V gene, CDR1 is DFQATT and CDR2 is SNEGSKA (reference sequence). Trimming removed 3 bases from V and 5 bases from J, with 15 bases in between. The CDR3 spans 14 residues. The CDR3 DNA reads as TGCAGTGCTAGCGACCCCGTCATCGTAGATACGCAGTATTTT. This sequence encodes CSASDPVIVDTQYF.

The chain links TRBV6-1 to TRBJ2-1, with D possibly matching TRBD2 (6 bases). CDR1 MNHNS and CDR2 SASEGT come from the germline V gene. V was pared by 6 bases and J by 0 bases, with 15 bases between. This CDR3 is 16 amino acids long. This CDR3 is CASSPAGGASYNEQFF. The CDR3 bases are TGTGCCAGCAGCCCCGCCGGGGGTGCCTCCTACAATGAGCAGTTCTTC.

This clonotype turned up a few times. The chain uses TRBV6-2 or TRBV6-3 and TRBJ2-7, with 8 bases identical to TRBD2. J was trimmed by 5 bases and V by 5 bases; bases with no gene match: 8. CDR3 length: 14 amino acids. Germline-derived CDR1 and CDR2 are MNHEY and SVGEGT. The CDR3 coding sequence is TGTGCCAGCAGTCAACCGGGACTAGAGAACGAGCAGTACTTC. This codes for CASSQPGLENEQYF.

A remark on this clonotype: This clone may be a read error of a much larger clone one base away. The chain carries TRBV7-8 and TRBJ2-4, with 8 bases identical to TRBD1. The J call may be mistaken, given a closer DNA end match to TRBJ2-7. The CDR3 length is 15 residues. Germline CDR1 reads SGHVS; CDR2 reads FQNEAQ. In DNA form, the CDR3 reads TGTGCCAGCAGCCTTACCGGGACAGGTCACAACGAGCAGTACTTC. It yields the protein CASSLTGTGHNEQYF.

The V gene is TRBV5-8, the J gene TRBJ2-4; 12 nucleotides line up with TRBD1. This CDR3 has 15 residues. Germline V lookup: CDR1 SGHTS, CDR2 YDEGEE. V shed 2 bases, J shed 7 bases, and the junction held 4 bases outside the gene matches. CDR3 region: CASSFMGQGANIQYF. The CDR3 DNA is TGTGCCAGCAGCTTTATGGGACAGGGGGCGAACATTCAGTACTTC. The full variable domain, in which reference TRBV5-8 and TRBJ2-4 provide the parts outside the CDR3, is EAGVTQSPTHLIKTRGQQATLRCSPISGHTSVYWYQQALGLGLQFLLWYDEGEERNRGNFPPRFSGRQFPNYSSELNVNALELEDSALYLCASSFMGQGANIQYFGAGTRLSVL.

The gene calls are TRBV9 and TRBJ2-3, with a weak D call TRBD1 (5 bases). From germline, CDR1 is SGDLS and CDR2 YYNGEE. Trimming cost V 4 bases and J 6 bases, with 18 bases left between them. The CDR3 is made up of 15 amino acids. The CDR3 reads CASSSTVGVVDTQYF. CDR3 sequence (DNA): TGTGCCAGCAGCTCGACAGTTGGAGTTGTGGATACGCAGTATTTT.

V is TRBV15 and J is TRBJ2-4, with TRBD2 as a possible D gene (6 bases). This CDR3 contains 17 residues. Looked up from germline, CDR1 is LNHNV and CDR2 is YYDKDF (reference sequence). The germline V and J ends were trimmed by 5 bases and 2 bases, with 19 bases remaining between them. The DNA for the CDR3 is TGTGCCACCAGCGAGGATCTAGGGGCGGGACCCAAAAACATTCAGTACTTC. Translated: CATSEDLGAGPKNIQYF.

CDR3 region: CASRQGPTNEKLFF. The DNA of the CDR3 is TGTGCCAGCAGGCAGGGGCCAACTAATGAAAAACTGTTTTTT. V is TRBV3-1 and J is TRBJ1-4; possibly TRBD1 for D (6 bases). Trimming pared 6 bases from V and 0 bases from J, leaving 8 bases between. The CDR3 extends over 14 amino acids. The V gene's germline CDR1 is LGHDT and CDR2 YNNKEL (reference sequence).

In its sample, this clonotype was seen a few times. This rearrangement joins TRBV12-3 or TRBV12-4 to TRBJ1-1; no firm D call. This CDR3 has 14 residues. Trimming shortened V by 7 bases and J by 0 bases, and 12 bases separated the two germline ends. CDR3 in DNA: TGTGCCAGCACCGGCGGACTGATGAACACTGAAGCTTTCTTT. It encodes CASTGGLMNTEAFF.

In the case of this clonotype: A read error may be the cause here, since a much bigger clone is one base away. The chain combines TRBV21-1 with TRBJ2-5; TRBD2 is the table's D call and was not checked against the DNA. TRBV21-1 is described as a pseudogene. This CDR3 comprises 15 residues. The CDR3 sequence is CASSKGTSGKETQYF. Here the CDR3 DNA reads TGTGCCAGCAGCAAGGGGACTAGCGGAAAAGAGACCCAGTACTTC.

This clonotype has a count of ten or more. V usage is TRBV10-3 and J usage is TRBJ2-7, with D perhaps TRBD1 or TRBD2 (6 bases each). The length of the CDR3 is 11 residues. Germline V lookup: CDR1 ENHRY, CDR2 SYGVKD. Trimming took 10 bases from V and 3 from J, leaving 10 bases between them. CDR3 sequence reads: CARRGIYEQYF. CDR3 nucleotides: TGTGCCAGGAGGGGGATCTACGAGCAGTACTTC.

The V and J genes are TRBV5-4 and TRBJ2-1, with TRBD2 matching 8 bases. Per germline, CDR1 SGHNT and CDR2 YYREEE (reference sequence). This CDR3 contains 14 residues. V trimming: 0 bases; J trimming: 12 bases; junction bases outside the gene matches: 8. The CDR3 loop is CASSLELAEAPQFF. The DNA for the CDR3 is TGTGCCAGCAGCTTGGAACTAGCGGAAGCCCCGCAGTTCTTC.

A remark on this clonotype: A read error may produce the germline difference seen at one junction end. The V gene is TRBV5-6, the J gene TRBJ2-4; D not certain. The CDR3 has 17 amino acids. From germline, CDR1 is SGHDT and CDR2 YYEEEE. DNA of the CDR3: TGTGCCATCAGCCCCTCACCCCGGGCCCCCGGAATGAACATTCAGTACTTC. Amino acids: CAISPSPRAPGMNIQYF.